These 10 T cell receptor beta chains were sequenced from one sample in a study of early T cells in non-severe SARS-CoV-2 infection. TCRdb fed the 5' RACE reads into MiXCR, producing one record per CDR3 protein. The sample holds some 71,000 distinct CDR3 sequences, 10% to 12% seen once. The material was whole blood, obtained at baseline. The receptors were sampled from an adult who was a healthcare worker with PCR-confirmed SARS-CoV-2 infection or an uninfected control (not recorded which).

This clonotype was observed many times. The chain employs TRBV14 and TRBJ1-4; no definite D call. V was trimmed by 0 bases and J by 3 bases, leaving 14 bases between them. CDR3 length: 17 residues. The germline CDR1 and CDR2 sequences are SGHDN and FVKESK. The CDR3 DNA sequence: TGTGCCAGCAGCCAAGATAAAAGGTCTAGTGCTAATGAAAAACTGTTTTTT. It codes for CASSQDKRSSANEKLFF.

The sample holds a few counts of this clonotype. This chain joins TRBV21-1 and TRBJ2-5; the DNA was not used to check the table's D call, TRBD1. TRBV21-1 is listed as a pseudogene. This CDR3 spans 18 amino acids. The CDR3: CASSKGRGQGGFQETQYF. Here the CDR3 DNA reads TGTGCCAGCAGCAAAGGGAGGGGACAGGGCGGTTTCCAAGAGACCCAGTACTTC.

In this sample, this clonotype turned up a few times. The gene calls are TRBV7-9 and TRBJ1-1; TRBD1 might be the D (5 bases). This CDR3 comprises 14 residues. The germline V gene has CDR1 SEHNR and CDR2 FQNEAQ (reference sequence). The V gene lost 1 base and the J gene lost 3 bases, with 9 bases spanning the gap. CDR3 region: CASSLVGTDTEAFF. The DNA of the CDR3 is TGTGCCAGCAGCTTAGTCGGGACCGACACTGAAGCTTTCTTT.

This clonotype was detected ten times or more. This chain uses TRBV20-1 with TRBJ2-7, with D maybe TRBD1 (5 bases). The V end lost 6 bases, the J end lost 2 bases, and 11 bases lay between the germline ends. The germline gives CDR1 DFQATT, CDR2 SNEGSKA (reference sequence). The CDR3 covers 12 residues. For the CDR3, the DNA is TGCAGTGCACCTGACAGAACCTACGAGCAGTACTTC. Translated, it gives CSAPDRTYEQYF.

This clonotype was counted a few times. The V and J genes are TRBV7-2 and TRBJ2-1; no definite D call. V lost 5 bases and J 10 bases, leaving 12 bases between the germline ends. The CDR3 is made up of 12 amino acids. Germline lookup yields CDR1 SGHTA and CDR2 FQGNSA. The CDR3 DNA reads TGTGCCAGCAGCCGACCTAGTAGAGAGCAGTTCTTC. It is translated as CASSRPSREQFF.

This rearrangement joins TRBV5-4 to TRBJ2-2, with D possibly being TRBD2 (7 bases). Looked up from germline, CDR1 is SGHNT and CDR2 is YYREEE (reference sequence). V was pared by 2 bases and J by 0 bases, with 11 bases between. This CDR3 has 16 amino acids. The CDR3 spells CASSFGRGPNTGELFF. CDR3 coding DNA: TGTGCCAGCAGCTTTGGGCGGGGGCCGAACACCGGGGAGCTGTTTTTT. The whole variable domain, filled in from reference TRBV5-4 and TRBJ2-2, reads ETGVTQSPTHLIKTRGQQVTLRCSSQSGHNTVSWYQQALGQGPQFIFQYYREEENGRGNFPPRFSGLQFPNYSSELNVNALELDDSALYLCASSFGRGPNTGELFFGEGSRLTVL.

This clonotype was found a few times. The genes are TRBV4-1 and TRBJ1-2; D call uncertain. V was clipped by 5 bases and J by 6 bases, with 13 bases between them. The CDR3 is 13 residues long. Germline CDR1 MGHRA, CDR2 YSYEKL. The CDR3 is CASSLTLVHGYTF. As DNA, the CDR3 is TGCGCCAGCAGCTTAACCCTCGTCCATGGCTACACCTTC.

This clonotype has only a few counts. This sequence joins TRBV7-9 and TRBJ1-4, with TRBD1 as a possible D gene (5 bases). The CDR3 has 15 residues. CDR1 is SEHNR and CDR2 is FQNEAQ in the germline V gene (reference sequence). Trimming stripped 5 bases from V and 5 bases from J, with 15 bases between. The CDR3 spells CASSPETGGNEKLFF. The CDR3, as DNA: TGTGCCAGCAGCCCAGAGACGGGGGGAAATGAAAAACTGTTTTTT.

This clonotype was seen a handful of times. The V call is TRBV28, the J call TRBJ2-5, with unresolved D. The V gene's germline CDR1 is MDHEN and CDR2 SYDVKM. V lost 2 bases to trimming and J lost 0 bases, with 7 bases between them. The CDR3 is made up of 14 amino acids. DNA for the CDR3: TGTGCCAGCAGTTTAGGCTCATACCAAGAGACCCAGTACTTC. Translation gives CASSLGSYQETQYF.

This clonotype was recorded at least ten times. The chain carries TRBV7-8 and TRBJ2-3; TRBD2 matches 8 bases. The V and J ends lost 3 bases and 4 bases, in that order; junction bases with no gene match: 3. Germline loops: CDR1 SGHVS, CDR2 FQNEAQ. This CDR3 has 14 amino acids. DNA of the CDR3: TGTGCCAGCAGCTTTACTAGCGGAGCAGATACGCAGTATTTT. Translated, it gives CASSFTSGADTQYF.